This is a list of T cell receptor beta chains from one sample in a study of T cells in Graves' hyperthyroidism and ophthalmopathy. One entry per CDR3 protein, called by TCRdb with MiXCR from the multiplex PCR reads. The top ten hold under 8% of the sample, which has hundreds of thousands of distinct CDR3 sequences, 45% seen once. The sample taken for sequencing was peripheral blood or thyroid tissue (not recorded which). Receptor source: an adult man with Graves' disease, either hyperthyroidism or ophthalmopathy (not recorded which). CDR3s include the opening cysteine and the closing phenylalanine or tryptophan.

TRBJ2-5 TRBV29-1 12 CSVSGGQETQYF
TRBJ2-5 TRBV7-3 15 CASSPATGTEETQYF
TRBJ1-3 TRBV29-1 15 CSVVYRGAGGNTIYF
TRBJ2-5 TRBV12-5 14 CASALGGVWETQYF
TRBJ2-2 TRBV6-5 12 CAIRVVTGELFF
TRBJ2-7 TRBV7-9 14 CASRLTGISYEQYF
TRBJ1-6 TRBV2 15 CASSAGGTGFIRLHF
TRBJ1-1 TRBV20-1 12 CSARLGRGRAFF
TRBJ1-1 TRBV29-1 11 CSVDGVTEAFF
TRBJ1-4 TRBV7-2 17 CASSQEAIGTGNGKLFF
TRBJ1-4 TRBV7-9 17 CASSLGGGALTNEKLFF
TRBJ1-6 TRBV20-1 13 CGAGAWVGSPLHF
TRBJ1-5 TRBV2 13 CASRDTSNQPQHF
TRBJ1-6 TRBV7-8 12 CASSAPGSPLHF
TRBJ2-5 TRBV25-1 16 CASSDSGQGHQETQYF
TRBJ1-4 TRBV2 12 CASLAENEKLFF
TRBJ2-2 TRBV5-1 17 CASSLALAGAGTGELFF
TRBJ1-2 TRBV5-6 15 CASSLAAGNTDGYTF
TRBJ1-5 TRBV7-8 13 CASSFYGDQPQHF
TRBJ2-2 TRBV7-9 14 CASSLAGGGGELFF
TRBJ2-5 TRBV7-9 17 CASSPLGAGGMGETQYF
TRBJ2-7 TRBV7-9 13 CASSWDGSYEQYF
TRBJ1-3 TRBV10-3 15 CAIRAGKLGGNTIYF
TRBJ2-7 TRBV19 11 CAGETFYEQYF
TRBJ1-1 TRBV2 15 CASSPGTRVSTEAFF
TRBJ2-5 TRBV6-6 12 CASSLWARAQYF
TRBJ1-1 TRBV7-9 17 CASSLALAGDLNTEAFF
TRBJ2-3 TRBV25-1 18 CASGRGTRLAGEGDTQYF
TRBJ2-1 TRBV7-2 14 CASSLGTSVNEQFF
TRBJ1-1 TRBV10-3 13 CATKGDPNAEAFF
TRBJ2-7 TRBV6-1 15 CASSETGLSSYEQYF
TRBJ1-4 TRBV15 16 CATSRHRGTGGEKLFF